A single sample is the source of the 12 T cell receptor beta chains below, sequenced in a study of PD-1 blockade in classical Hodgkin lymphoma. No patient escaped relapse after autologous stem cell transplantation, and brentuximab vedotin exposure varied. Investigators isolated CD4+ T cells from thawed PBMCs through magnetic negative selection. The table came from immunoSEQ multiplex PCR; TCRdb's copy has only in-frame clones and leaves some out. The sample yields 15,000 to 20,000 clones, about 85% seen once. The material sequenced was CD4+ T cells from blood, taken at baseline. These receptors all stem from a human donor with classical Hodgkin lymphoma.

With respect to this clone: Sequence at one end of the junction differs from germline and may be a read error. V gene TRBV6-1 combines with J gene TRBJ1-2; D is undetermined. Germline loops: CDR1 MNHNS, CDR2 SASEGT. This CDR3 has 16 amino acids. This CDR3 reads CASSEALSSLNDGYTF. DNA of the CDR3: TGTGCCAGCAGTGAAGCGCTTTCAAGCCTTAACGATGGCTACACCTTC.

This clone was detected a few times. V gene TRBV5-6 combines with J gene TRBJ1-5; perhaps TRBD1 as D (5 bases). V was shortened by 4 bases and J by 0 bases, with 11 bases between the two germline ends. CDR1 SGHDT and CDR2 YYEEEE come from the germline V gene. The CDR3 spans 15 residues. The CDR3 reads CASSRRQNSNQPQHF. The CDR3 coding sequence is TGTGCCAGCAGCCGACGACAGAATAGCAATCAGCCCCAGCATTTT. Drawing the rest from reference TRBV5-6 and TRBJ1-5, the complete variable domain is DAGVTQSPTHLIKTRGQQVTLRCSPKSGHDTVSWYQQALGQGPQFIFQYYEEEERQRGNFPDRFSGHQFPNYSSELNVNALLLGDSALYLCASSRRQNSNQPQHFGDGTRLSIL.

This chain uses TRBV7-9 with TRBJ1-4; TRBD1 is a possible D gene (5 bases). Germline lookup yields CDR1 SEHNR and CDR2 FQNEAQ (reference sequence). The CDR3 spans 12 residues. V was trimmed by 8 bases and J by 5 bases, leaving 9 bases between them. CDR3 nucleotides: TGTGCCAGCCGCAGGGAAAATGAAAAACTGTTTTTT. Protein product: CASRRENEKLFF.

This rearrangement joins TRBV7-2 to TRBJ2-1; 11 nucleotides line up with TRBD2. This CDR3 contains 16 residues. Germline V gene lookup returns CDR1 SGHTA and CDR2 FQGNSA. V trimming: 5 bases; J trimming: 7 bases; junction bases outside the gene matches: 10. Here the CDR3 reads CASSLIAGGRINEQFF. CDR3 bases: TGTGCCAGCAGCCTTATAGCGGGAGGGCGGATAAATGAGCAGTTCTTC.

This chain joins TRBV18 and TRBJ1-2, with D possibly matching TRBD1 (5 bases). Deletions cut 4 bases from V and 0 bases from J, with 15 bases between. The CDR3 spans 16 residues. In germline, CDR1 is KGHSH, CDR2 LQKENI. CDR3 in DNA: TGTGCCAGCTCACAGGGACTCTTTCTAGCTAACTATGGCTACACCTTC. Protein product: CASSQGLFLANYGYTF.

This chain uses TRBV9 with TRBJ2-3; D not resolved. The CDR3 loop spans 15 amino acids. Germline CDR1 and CDR2: SGDLS and YYNGEE. Trimming stripped 0 bases from V and 2 bases from J, with 10 bases between. The CDR3 protein is CASSVGAPNTDTQYF. The CDR3 coding sequence is TGTGCCAGCAGCGTAGGGGCACCAAACACAGATACGCAGTATTTT.

The rearrangement joins TRBV11-2 to TRBJ2-7; D gene ambiguous. The CDR3 covers 15 residues. Germline assignment: CDR1 SGHAT and CDR2 FQNNGV. The V gene lost 1 base and the J gene lost 2 bases, with 12 bases spanning the gap. The chain's CDR3 is CASSLVGSLTYEQYF. The CDR3 region has the DNA TGTGCCAGCAGCTTAGTAGGCAGCCTGACCTACGAGCAGTACTTC.

The chain couples TRBV7-3 to TRBJ2-6; a possible D gene is TRBD1 (5 bases). Germline loops: CDR1 SGHTA, CDR2 FQGTGA. This CDR3 contains 15 residues. With 4 bases removed from V and 2 bases from J, the gap between germline ends came to 9 bases. The CDR3, as DNA: TGTGCCAGCAGCTCCGGCAGGGCTGGGGCCAACGTCCTGACTTTC. Protein sequence: CASSSGRAGANVLTF.

The V call is TRBV6-1, the J call TRBJ1-1; D is ambiguous. Trimming took off 2 bases at V and 3 bases at J, with 13 bases between the two ends. The CDR3 runs to 15 residues. The V gene's germline CDR1 is MNHNS and CDR2 SASEGT. CDR3 sequence reads: CASSELRRSDTEAFF. CDR3 in DNA: TGTGCCAGCAGTGAACTGCGTCGGAGCGACACTGAAGCTTTCTTT.

The chain carries TRBV5-4 and TRBJ1-5; TRBD1 is a possible D gene (6 bases). The CDR3 runs to 16 residues. Germline V gene sequence: CDR1 SGHNT, CDR2 YYREEE (reference sequence). Trimming removed 4 bases at V and 1 base at J, with 15 bases between. The CDR3 sequence is CASSQVGQGSNQPQHF. In DNA form, the CDR3 reads TGTGCCAGCAGCCAAGTCGGTCAGGGGAGCAATCAGCCCCAGCATTTT.

This clone was seen only once. The chain carries TRBV6-1 and TRBJ2-7, with a weak D call TRBD1 (5 bases). V lost 4 bases, J lost 3 bases, and 13 bases lay in between. CDR3 length: 14 amino acids. The germline V gene encodes CDR1 MNHNS and CDR2 SASEGT. The CDR3: CASSAPQGRYEQYF. CDR3 nucleotides: TGTGCCAGCAGTGCCCCGCAGGGTCGCTACGAGCAGTACTTC.

Written as DNA, the CDR3 is TGTGCCAGCAGTTCCCATGGACAGGGGGATGGAAACACCATATATTTT. Translation gives CASSSHGQGDGNTIYF. V is TRBV28 and J is TRBJ1-3, with 10 positions matching TRBD1. CDR3 length: 16 residues. Germline loops: CDR1 MDHEN, CDR2 SYDVKM. After removal of 4 bases from V and 3 bases from J, the junction contained 6 bases not matched to a gene.